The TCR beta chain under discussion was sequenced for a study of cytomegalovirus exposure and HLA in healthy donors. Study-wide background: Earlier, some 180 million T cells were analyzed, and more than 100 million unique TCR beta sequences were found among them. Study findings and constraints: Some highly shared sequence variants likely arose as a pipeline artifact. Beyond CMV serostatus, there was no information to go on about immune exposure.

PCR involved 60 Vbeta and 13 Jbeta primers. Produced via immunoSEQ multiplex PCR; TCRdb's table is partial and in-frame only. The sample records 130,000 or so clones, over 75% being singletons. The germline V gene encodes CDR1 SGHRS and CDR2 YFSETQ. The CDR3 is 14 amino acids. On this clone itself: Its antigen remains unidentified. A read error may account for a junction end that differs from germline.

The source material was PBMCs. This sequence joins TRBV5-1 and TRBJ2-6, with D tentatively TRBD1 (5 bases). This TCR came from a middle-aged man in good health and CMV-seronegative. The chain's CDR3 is CASSLDAGANGLTF. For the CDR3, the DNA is TGCGCCAGCAGCTTGGATGCTGGGGCCAACGGCCTGACTTTC.